This T cell receptor (beta chain) was documented in a study of molecular identifiers for immune sequencing clone quantification. Study context: In replicates, RNA from about 20,000 or 100,000 naive CD8 cells was split five ways, four sequenced. The study, taken as a whole, reports: Clones with over 20 RNA copies captured over 99% of effector molecules but under 1% of naive ones.

Libraries of bulk TCR were made by previously described methods (with listed TCR primers). One entry per CDR3 protein results from TCRdb running MiXCR on the PCR reads. The sample consists of about half a million distinct CDR3 sequences, about 20% of them appearing once. This clonotype was seen repeatedly, ten times or more. The target antigen is unknown. Naive CD8 libraries used about 20,000 to 1,000,000 sorted cells and 10%, 30% or 50% RNA. Sequenced input: naive CD8+ T cells from blood, with Jurkat cell RNA spiked in. Subset denoted: FACS-sorted CD8+CD4-CCR7+CD45RA+ naive T cells. This receptor was taken from a human donor in good health. Some libraries in this study had Jurkat cell RNA spiked in.

The CDR3 DNA is TGTGCCAGCAGTTACGTGGGGGGAGAGACCCAGTACTTC. Protein: CASSYVGGETQYF. The genes are TRBV6-5 and TRBJ2-5; D possibly corresponds to TRBD2 (6 bases). Trimming took 2 bases from V and 4 from J, leaving 8 bases between them. CDR1 MNHEY and CDR2 SVGAGI come from the germline V gene. CDR3 length: 13 amino acids.